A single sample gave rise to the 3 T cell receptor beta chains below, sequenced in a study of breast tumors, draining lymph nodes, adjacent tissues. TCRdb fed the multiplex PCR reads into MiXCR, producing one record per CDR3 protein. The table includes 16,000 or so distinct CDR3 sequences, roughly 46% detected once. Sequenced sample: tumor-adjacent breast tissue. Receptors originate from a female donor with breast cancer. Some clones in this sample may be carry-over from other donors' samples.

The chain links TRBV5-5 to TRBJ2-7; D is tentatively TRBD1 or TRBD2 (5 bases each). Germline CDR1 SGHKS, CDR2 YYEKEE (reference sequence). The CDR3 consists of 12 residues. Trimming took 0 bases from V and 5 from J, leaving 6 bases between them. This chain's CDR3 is CASSLAGHEQYF. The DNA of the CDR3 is TGTGCCAGCAGCTTGGCGGGACACGAGCAGTACTTC.

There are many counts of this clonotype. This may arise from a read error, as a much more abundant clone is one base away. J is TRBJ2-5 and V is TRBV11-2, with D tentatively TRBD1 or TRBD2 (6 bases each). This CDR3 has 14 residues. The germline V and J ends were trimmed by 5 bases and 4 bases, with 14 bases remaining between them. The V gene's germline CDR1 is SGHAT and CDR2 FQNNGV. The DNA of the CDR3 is TGTGCCAGCAGCGGAGGGGGTCGGTCAGAGACCCAGTACTTC. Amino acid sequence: CASSGGGRSETQYF.

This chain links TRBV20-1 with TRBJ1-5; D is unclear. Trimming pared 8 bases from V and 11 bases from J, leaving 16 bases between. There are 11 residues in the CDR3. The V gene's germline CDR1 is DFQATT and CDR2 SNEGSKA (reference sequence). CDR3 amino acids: CSMRKEETQHF. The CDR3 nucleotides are TGCAGTATGAGGAAGGAAGAGACCCAGCATTTT.